The 8 T cell receptor beta chains given below trace back to one sample, sequenced in a study of PD-L1 blockade in urothelial cancer. Here immunoSEQ multiplex PCR was the method, and the copy in TCRdb shows in-frame clones only, minus some. The table records approximately 52,000 clones, roughly 77% of them present only once. The material sequenced was PBMCs, taken around atezolizumab (anti-PD-L1) treatment. The receptors were gathered from a man between 65 and 85 years old with urothelial cancer.

The genes are TRBV28 and TRBJ2-7; D is uncertain. V lost 3 bases and J lost 6, with 15 bases in between. CDR1 MDHEN and CDR2 SYDVKM come from the germline V gene. The CDR3 has 14 residues. The CDR3 region is CASSLNQRPGEQYF. The CDR3 bases are TGTGCCAGCAGTTTGAACCAACGCCCGGGCGAGCAGTACTTC.

The rearrangement links TRBV7-2 to TRBJ2-7, with 10 bases matching TRBD2. V shed 2 bases, J shed 5 bases, and the junction held 6 bases outside the gene matches. Germline V gene data show CDR1 as SGHTA and CDR2 as FQGNSA. The CDR3 covers 15 residues. CDR3 amino acids: CASSLLLAGVHEQYF. The CDR3 DNA sequence: TGTGCCAGCAGCTTACTTCTAGCGGGAGTCCACGAGCAGTACTTC.

This clone is a singleton in its sample. J is TRBJ2-2 and V is TRBV4-3; D gene ambiguous. Trimming pared 4 bases from V and 1 base from J, leaving 10 bases between. Germline values: CDR1 LGHNA, CDR2 YSLEER. The length of the CDR3 is 15 residues. CDR3 sequence (DNA): TGCGCCAGCAGCCGTAAGAGGAGGAACACCGGGGAGCTGTTTTTT. This sequence encodes CASSRKRRNTGELFF.

This clone was seen only once. The V and J genes are TRBV27 and TRBJ2-2; 7 positions match TRBD2. The CDR3 contains 16 residues. In germline, CDR1 is MNHEY, CDR2 SMNVEV (reference sequence). V shed 5 bases, J shed 0 bases, and the junction held 6 bases outside the gene matches. In DNA form, the CDR3 reads TGTGCCAGCAGTCGACGGGGGGAATCGAACACCGGGGAGCTGTTTTTT. Translating it yields CASSRRGESNTGELFF.

The chain joins TRBV7-2 to TRBJ2-7, with 12 bases matching TRBD1. Germline V gene sequence: CDR1 SGHTA, CDR2 FQGNSA. The CDR3 contains 19 residues. Germline trimming cut 1 base from V and 6 bases from J; bases unmatched to any gene: 16. Here the CDR3 reads CASSLGSTGTGGAVGEQYF. The CDR3 nucleotides are TGTGCCAGCAGCTTAGGATCAACAGGGACAGGGGGCGCGGTAGGCGAGCAGTACTTC.

This clone was seen more than once but under ten times. This sequence joins TRBV7-2 and TRBJ1-2; 10 nucleotides match TRBD1. Losses at the gene ends were 5 bases for V and 8 bases for J; bases not matched to a gene: 8. The CDR3 covers 14 residues. Looked up from germline, CDR1 is SGHTA and CDR2 is FQGNSA. DNA of the CDR3: TGTGCCAGCAGCCGGCAAGGACAGGGGGTGGGCTACACCTTC. This gives the protein CASSRQGQGVGYTF.

V gene TRBV10-2 combines with J gene TRBJ1-2; D unclear. V shed 2 bases and J shed 14 bases, with 21 bases lying between them. The CDR3 covers 14 residues. Germline V CDR1 and CDR2: WSHSY, SAAADI. The chain's CDR3 is CASSEIRVEGVRTF. The CDR3 nucleotides read TGCGCCAGCAGTGAGATAAGGGTCGAGGGTGTACGGACCTTC.

The chain is built from TRBV11-3 and TRBJ1-1; a weak D match, TRBD1 (5 bases). V lost 4 bases, J lost 0 bases, and 24 bases lay in between. This CDR3 spans 19 amino acids. Germline V lookup: CDR1 SGHNT, CDR2 YENEEA. This CDR3 is CASSSDNTGTLVMNTEAFF. CDR3 nucleotide sequence: TGTGCCAGCAGCTCCGACAATACCGGGACTTTAGTAATGAACACTGAAGCTTTCTTT.